This T cell receptor beta chain was observed in a study of T-cell reconstitution after alpha-beta-depleted transplantation in children. This clonotype was observed at least ten times. CDR3 length equals 15 residues. Germline trimming cut 3 bases from V and 5 bases from J; bases unmatched to any gene: 7. CDR1 KGHSH and CDR2 LQKENI come from the germline V gene. As it was prepared, the TCRbeta library received unique molecular identifiers. Via MiXCR, TCRdb re-called the PCR reads, giving one row per CDR3 protein. The sample gives about 210,000 distinct CDR3 sequences, around a sixth of which show up once; around 44% is in the top ten.

The chain is built from TRBV18 and TRBJ2-5; 9 bases are shared with TRBD1. The sequence came from a male patient between 2 and 15 years old who had a stem cell transplant for acute lymphoblastic leukemia, so the T cells may come from the graft donor. Specimen: PBMCs, mostly from graft donor cells, collected 360 days after TCRalphabeta/CD19-depleted stem cell transplant. The CDR3: CASSPGTGSFETQYF. As DNA, the CDR3 is TGTGCCAGCTCACCCGGGACAGGGAGTTTCGAGACCCAGTACTTC.